Presented here are 22 T cell receptor beta chains from one specimen sequenced in a study of tumor-infiltrating lymphocytes in primary liver carcinoma. A constant-region primer served to make TCR beta cDNA from roughly 500 ng total RNA. TCR beta libraries came from three nested multiplex PCR rounds using slightly modified ARM-PCR. Both of the initial two PCR rounds ran for approximately 10 cycles and employed TRBV1-TRBV30 forward primers alongside a C-beta reverse primer. TCRdb passed the multiplex PCR reads through MiXCR, listing each CDR3 protein once. The sample yields fewer than 400,000 distinct CDR3 sequences, roughly two thirds seen once. They got blood RNA out of unsorted whole blood and also pulled out germline DNA. The material sequenced was peripheral blood. Source of these receptors: a man aged 40-49 years with primary liver carcinoma and hepatitis B virus infection.

This clonotype showed up just a few times. The rearrangement uses TRBV5-1 and TRBJ2-7; 7 nucleotides align to TRBD1. Germline-derived CDR1 and CDR2 are SGHRS and YFSETQ. The trim removed 0 bases at V and 6 bases at J, leaving 9 bases unmatched. The CDR3 has 15 residues. CDR3 protein: CASSLGTGTVSEQYF. CDR3 DNA: TGCGCCAGCAGCTTGGGGACCGGGACAGTATCCGAGCAGTACTTC.

The chain is built from TRBV10-3 and TRBJ1-1; D ambiguous. This CDR3 spans 14 amino acids. V lost 3 bases and J lost 5, with 13 bases in between. Germline CDR1 is ENHRY and CDR2 is SYGVKD. The CDR3 bases are TGTGCCATCAGTGATCCTGGGCAGACTACTGAAGCTTTCTTT. This codes for CAISDPGQTTEAFF.

The chain joins TRBV6-1 to TRBJ2-1; 8 positions agree with TRBD2. The CDR3 is made up of 16 amino acids. CDR1 is MNHNS, CDR2 SASEGT, per germline. The V and J ends lost 0 bases and 2 bases, in that order; junction bases with no gene match: 3. The CDR3 sequence is CASSEAGGGAYNEQFF. CDR3 coding DNA: TGTGCCAGCAGTGAAGCCGGGGGGGGGGCCTACAATGAGCAGTTCTTC.

To note about this clonotype: At one end the junction does not follow the germline gene, possibly because of a read error. The rearrangement uses TRBV6-2 or TRBV6-3 and TRBJ1-1; D is ambiguous. CDR1 is MNHEY and CDR2 is SVGEGT in the germline V gene. This CDR3 contains 15 residues. CDR3 loop: CVSSYGRGMNTEAFF. The CDR3 DNA is TGTGTCAGCAGTTACGGACGGGGAATGAACACTGAAGCTTTCTTT.

As for this clonotype: One junction end disagrees with the germline gene, perhaps due to a read error. The chain uses TRBV6-2 or TRBV6-3 and TRBJ2-7, with 7 bases that match TRBD2. The CDR3 is 14 residues long. The germline gives CDR1 MNHEY, CDR2 SVGEGT. The CDR3 DNA reads TGTGCCAGCAGTCAAACAGCGGGGACCTACGAACAGTACTTC. Amino acid sequence: CASSQTAGTYEQYF.

The chain has TRBV6-5 and TRBJ1-5; 8 nucleotides match TRBD1. CDR3 length: 12 amino acids. Germline V gene lookup returns CDR1 MNHEY and CDR2 SVGAGI. V shed 10 bases and J 9 bases; nucleotides not matched to a gene: 8. CDR3 sequence (DNA): TGTGCCACCGGACAGGGTTCCCGGCCCCAGCATTTT. It translates to CATGQGSRPQHF.

For this clonotype: At one end the junction does not follow the germline gene, possibly because of a read error. The chain is built from TRBV7-9 and TRBJ2-3; the D gene is possibly TRBD1 (6 bases). Germline V gene data show CDR1 as SEHNR and CDR2 as FQNEAQ (reference sequence). The CDR3 runs 15 residues. CDR3 protein: CASSLGEQGTVTQYF. DNA of the CDR3: TGTGCCAGCAGCTTGGGGGAACAGGGCACAGTTACGCAGTATTTT.

Turning to this clonotype: A much bigger clone sits one base away, suggesting this may be a read error. The chain is built from TRBV5-1 and TRBJ2-7; the D gene is possibly TRBD2 (6 bases). Germline V CDR1 and CDR2: SGHRS, YFSETQ. The CDR3 covers 14 residues. The CDR3 coding sequence is TGCGCCAGCAGCGCGGGACCTGGGGACGACGAGCAGAACTTC. Translating it yields CASSAGPGDDEQNF.

As regards this clonotype: With a much larger clone just one base away, this may be a read error. The gene calls are TRBV4-2 and TRBJ2-1; TRBD2 matches at 7 bases. The CDR3 has 13 residues. Germline V gene sequence: CDR1 LGHNA, CDR2 YNFKEQ. CDR3 amino acids: CASNQGTTAEQFF. CDR3 nucleotide sequence: TGTGCCAGCAACCAAGGGACTACCGCTGAGCAGTTCTTC.

For this clonotype: One end of the junction fails to match germline, which may point to a read error. The rearrangement links TRBV11-1 to TRBJ2-3; D may match TRBD1 or TRBD2 (5 bases each). The CDR3 runs 16 residues. Germline CDR1 reads SGHAT; CDR2 reads FQDESV (reference sequence). The DNA of the CDR3 is TGTGCCAGCAGCTCCCGGGACCCACTCCCCACAAATACGCAGTATTTT. Protein sequence: CASSSRDPLPTNTQYF. The full variable domain, its missing parts supplied by reference TRBV11-1 and TRBJ2-3, is EAEVAQSPRYKITEKSQAVAFWCDPISGHATLYWYRQILGQGPELLVQFQDESVVDDSQLPKDRFSAERLKGVDSTLKIQPAELGDSAMYLCASSSRDPLPTNTQYFGPGTRLTVL.

This clonotype was counted between two and nine times. Being one base from a much bigger clone, this may be a read error. The rearrangement uses TRBV12-3 or TRBV12-4 and TRBJ1-1, with 7 bases fitting TRBD1. This CDR3 is 13 amino acids long. The CDR3 loop is CASSTLRDSEALF. The CDR3 bases are TGTGCCAGCAGCACTCTAAGGGACAGTGAAGCTCTCTTT.

A note on this clonotype: A single base separates this from a much larger clone, so it may be a read error. The rearrangement joins TRBV6-1 to TRBJ2-3; TRBD2 might be the D (5 bases). The CDR3 spans 13 residues. Trimming removed 4 bases from V and 8 bases from J, with 13 bases in between. Germline V gives CDR1 MNHNS, CDR2 SASEGT. The CDR3 region has the DNA TGTGCCAGCAGTGGAGGAGGAGGTGGTACGCAGTATTTT. It is translated as CASSGGGGGTQYF.

This clonotype was seen ten or more times. The chain uses TRBV29-1 and TRBJ2-7; 7 bases agree with TRBD2. The germline CDR1 and CDR2 sequences are SQVTM and ANQGSEA. V lost 8 bases, J lost 6 bases, and 10 bases stayed unmatched. The CDR3 contains 12 residues. In nucleotides, the CDR3 is TGCAGCACCCGGGGGGACGGTTCCGAGCAGTACTTC. Protein product: CSTRGDGSEQYF.

In the case of this clonotype: The missing conserved phenylalanine or tryptophan at the end of this CDR3 makes a read error likely. The rearrangement links TRBV30 to TRBJ1-2; D gene unclear. Deletions cut 5 bases from V and 0 bases from J, with 10 bases between. This CDR3 spans 13 amino acids. The V gene's germline CDR1 is GTSNPN and CDR2 SVGIG (reference sequence). The CDR3 reads CAWSSSSNYGYTL. CDR3 DNA sequence: TGTGCCTGGTCTTCTAGTTCTAACTATGGCTACACCTTA.

On this clonotype: This may arise from a read error, as a much more abundant clone is one base away. Because the CDR3 is missing its conserved closing phenylalanine or tryptophan, this is likely a read error. The V gene is TRBV6-5, the J gene TRBJ2-1; the D gene is possibly TRBD2 (6 bases). CDR1 is MNHEY, CDR2 SVGAGI, per germline. This CDR3 is 15 amino acids long. The V gene lost 7 bases and the J gene lost 0 bases, with 13 bases spanning the gap. The CDR3 here is CASNPGLDSYNEQFL. The CDR3 nucleotides are TGTGCCAGCAATCCGGGACTTGACTCCTACAATGAGCAGTTCTTA.

The V and J genes are TRBV7-3 and TRBJ2-5, with 10 bases matching TRBD1. This CDR3 is 15 amino acids long. With 4 bases clipped from V and 5 bases from J, the junction kept 7 bases outside the gene matches. The V gene's germline CDR1 is SGHTA and CDR2 FQGTGA. CDR3 DNA sequence: TGTGCCAGCAGCTCAGGGACAGGGGATAGGGAGACCCAGTACTTC. As protein: CASSSGTGDRETQYF. The whole variable domain, filled in from reference TRBV7-3 and TRBJ2-5, reads GAGVSQTPSNKVTEKGKYVELRCDPISGHTALYWYRQSLGQGPEFLIYFQGTGAADDSGLPNDRFFAVRPEGSVSTLKIQRTERGDSAVYLCASSSGTGDRETQYFGPGTRLLVL.

To note about this clonotype: Given a much more abundant clone one base away, this may be a read error. Since the CDR3 does not end with the conserved phenylalanine or tryptophan, this likely comes from a read error. The V call is TRBV6-1, the J call TRBJ1-2; maybe TRBD1 (5 bases). The V gene lost 6 bases and the J gene lost 0 bases, with 11 bases spanning the gap. The CDR3 consists of 14 residues. Germline-derived CDR1 and CDR2 are MNHNS and SASEGT. The CDR3 DNA reads as TGTGCCAGCAGCGCGGGACCGGCTAACTATGGCTACACCCTC. Protein sequence: CASSAGPANYGYTL.

Turning to this clonotype: This may stem from a read error, because a much larger clone lies one nucleotide away. The V gene is TRBV6-2 or TRBV6-3, the J gene TRBJ1-2, with D unclear. Germline loops: CDR1 MNHEY, CDR2 SVGEGT. V was shortened by 8 bases and J by 4 bases, with 20 bases between the two germline ends. The CDR3 has 15 amino acids. The CDR3 reads CASASAGFTLYGYTF. In DNA, the CDR3 is TGTGCCAGCGCTTCGGCGGGGTTCACCCTCTATGGCTACACCTTC.

Comment on this clonotype: This clone may be a read error of a much larger clone one base away. This chain joins TRBV6-5 and TRBJ2-2, with 13 positions matching TRBD2. This CDR3 region has 16 residues. V dropped 9 bases and J dropped 4; count of bases not matched to a gene: 8. Germline loops: CDR1 MNHEY, CDR2 SVGAGI. CDR3 DNA: TGTGCCAGGAGTCCTGGACTAGCGGGAGCCACCGGGGAGCTGTTTTTT. This gives the protein CARSPGLAGATGELFF.

Concerning this clonotype itself: Just one base apart from a much larger clone, this may be a read error. The rearrangement uses TRBV11-2 and TRBJ1-6; no firm D call. This CDR3 contains 15 residues. CDR1 and CDR2 (germline): SGHAT, FQNNGV. The CDR3 nucleotides are TGTGCCAGCATCTTAGGTATAGCGTCGAATTCACCCCCCCACTTT. Its protein product is CASILGIASNSPPHF. The whole variable domain, filled in from reference TRBV11-2 and TRBJ1-6, reads EAGVAQSPRYKIIEKRQSVAFWCNPISGHATLYWYQQILGQGPKLLIQFQNNGVVDDSQLPKDRFSAERLKGVDSTLKIQPAKLEDSAVYLCASILGIASNSPPHFGNGTRLTVT.

On this clonotype: A single base separates this from a much larger clone, so it may be a read error. This chain uses TRBV29-1 with TRBJ1-1; D is possibly TRBD1 (5 bases). Per the germline V gene, CDR1 is SQVTM and CDR2 is ANQGSEA. The CDR3 contains 14 residues. The CDR3 DNA sequence: TGCAGCGTTGAAGAAAGACATTGGGGGACTGGAGCTTTCTTT. Its protein is CSVEERHWGTGAFF.

Comment on this clonotype: This CDR3 is missing its conserved last phenylalanine or tryptophan, likely due to a read error. The genes are TRBV30 and TRBJ1-1, with a possible D match to TRBD1 (6 bases). The germline gives CDR1 GTSNPN, CDR2 SVGIG (reference sequence). Trimming removed 3 bases from V and 0 bases from J, with 8 bases in between. The CDR3 spans 13 residues. The CDR3 DNA reads TGTGCCTGGAGCCGGGGGCTGAACACTGAAGCTTTCTCT. It yields the protein CAWSRGLNTEAFS.